A selection of T cell receptor beta chains follows, all from one sample in a study of blood T cell repertoires in COVID-19. Libraries were prepared by immunoSEQ multiplex PCR; TCRdb keeps only in-frame clonotypes and omits some of them. The data show about 240,000 clones, around 80% seen once. Sequencing was done on a sample of peripheral blood. The receptors were sampled from a young woman with acute or convalescent COVID-19. Each CDR3 is given with its conserved first and last residue. A D gene is named only where the DNA matches it firmly. Only part of the rows carry a size: once, few, many, or a class if the clone is expanded.

d_call: TRBD1
clone_size: few
j_call: TRBJ1-1
v_call: TRBV28
cdr3_nt: TGTGCCAGCAGGGAACAAGGGGGCCGCGCGGAAGCTTTCTTT
cdr3_aa: CASREQGGRAEAFF

d_call: .
clone_size: .
j_call: TRBJ1-1
v_call: TRBV7-2
cdr3_nt: TGTGCCAGCAGCTTCCAGGGCATGAACACTGAAGCTTTCTTT
cdr3_aa: CASSFQGMNTEAFF

d_call: .
clone_size: .
j_call: TRBJ2-3
v_call: TRBV11-3
cdr3_nt: TGTGCCAGCAGCCCCGGGGGATCGGATACGCAGTATTTT
cdr3_aa: CASSPGGSDTQYF

d_call: .
clone_size: few
j_call: TRBJ2-1
v_call: TRBV6-6
cdr3_nt: TGTGCCAGCAGTAAGAACTATGAGCAGTTCTTC
cdr3_aa: CASSKNYEQFF

d_call: TRBD2
clone_size: .
j_call: TRBJ2-5
v_call: TRBV7-2
cdr3_nt: TGTGCCAGCAGCCTCCCGACTAGCGGGGTAGAGACCCAGTACTTC
cdr3_aa: CASSLPTSGVETQYF

d_call: TRBD2
clone_size: .
j_call: TRBJ2-3
v_call: TRBV27
cdr3_nt: TGTGCCAGCAGTTTAAACGTAGCGGGAGATCAGTATTTT
cdr3_aa: CASSLNVAGDQYF

d_call: .
clone_size: .
j_call: TRBJ2-5
v_call: TRBV5-1
cdr3_nt: TGCGCCAGCAGCTTGGGATACAGGGAAGAGACCCAGTACTTC
cdr3_aa: CASSLGYREETQYF

d_call: TRBD1
clone_size: .
j_call: TRBJ2-5
v_call: TRBV11-1
cdr3_nt: TGTGCCAGCAGCAGGGGACAGCCCCCTCAAGAGACCCAGTACTTC
cdr3_aa: CASSRGQPPQETQYF

d_call: .
clone_size: .
j_call: TRBJ1-2
v_call: TRBV4-3
cdr3_nt: TGCGCCAGCAGCCAAGGCCTCGCCAGCGAAGCCTACACCTTC
cdr3_aa: CASSQGLASEAYTF

d_call: TRBD1
clone_size: .
j_call: TRBJ1-4
v_call: TRBV7-9
cdr3_nt: TGTGCCAGCAGCTTAAATACAGGGGCCCACCTTAATGAAAAACTGTTTTTT
cdr3_aa: CASSLNTGAHLNEKLFF

d_call: .
clone_size: few
j_call: TRBJ1-6
v_call: TRBV6-5
cdr3_nt: TGTGCCAGCAGTTCGGGTCTCGGGTCACCCCTCCACTTT
cdr3_aa: CASSSGLGSPLHF

d_call: .
clone_size: .
j_call: TRBJ1-3
v_call: TRBV7-9
cdr3_nt: TGTGCCAGCAGCTTAGCGAACTTGAGGGGAGGGGACACCATATATTTT
cdr3_aa: CASSLANLRGGDTIYF

d_call: .
clone_size: .
j_call: TRBJ2-5
v_call: TRBV27
cdr3_nt: TGTGCCAGCAGTCCGGGACTTGACGGAGAGACCCAGTACTTC
cdr3_aa: CASSPGLDGETQYF

d_call: .
clone_size: .
j_call: TRBJ1-5
v_call: TRBV4-2
cdr3_nt: TGTGCCAGCAGCCAAGAGGGGGGGGGCAATCAGCCCCAGCATTTT
cdr3_aa: CASSQEGGGNQPQHF

d_call: TRBD1
clone_size: .
j_call: TRBJ1-3
v_call: TRBV30
cdr3_nt: TGTGCCTGGAGTGTAGCGACCGGGAGGGGGCGAAGAAACACCATATATTTT
cdr3_aa: CAWSVATGRGRRNTIYF

d_call: TRBD2
clone_size: .
j_call: TRBJ2-1
v_call: TRBV25-1
cdr3_nt: TGTGCCAGCAGTGAACCCGGACTAGCGGGGAGCTACAATGAGCAGTTCTTC
cdr3_aa: CASSEPGLAGSYNEQFF

d_call: TRBD2
clone_size: .
j_call: TRBJ2-1
v_call: TRBV3-1/TRBV3-2
cdr3_nt: TGTGCCAGCAGCCAAGAGGATGGGCTAGCGGGAGGAGTATTATCCTACAATGAGCAGTTCTTC
cdr3_aa: CASSQEDGLAGGVLSYNEQFF

d_call: TRBD1
clone_size: .
j_call: TRBJ1-3
v_call: TRBV10-3
cdr3_nt: TGTGCCACCACAGGACATTTTGTCCGACAGGGGAATCTAGGAAACACCATATATTTT
cdr3_aa: CATTGHFVRQGNLGNTIYF

d_call: TRBD1
clone_size: .
j_call: TRBJ2-6
v_call: TRBV5-4
cdr3_nt: TGTGCCAGCAGCTTGGAGGGGGCTGCGGGGGCCAACGTCCTGACTTTC
cdr3_aa: CASSLEGAAGANVLTF

d_call: TRBD1
clone_size: .
j_call: TRBJ1-1
v_call: TRBV6-6
cdr3_nt: TGTGCCAGCAGAGAGGGGGCCTCGGCTGAAGCTTTCTTT
cdr3_aa: CASREGASAEAFF

d_call: .
clone_size: .
j_call: TRBJ2-7
v_call: TRBV10-3
cdr3_nt: TGTGCCATAAAGCCTGCGGGCCCGAGCTCCTACGAGCAGTACTTC
cdr3_aa: CAIKPAGPSSYEQYF

d_call: .
clone_size: .
j_call: TRBJ1-5
v_call: TRBV4-1
cdr3_nt: TGCGCCAGCAGCCAAGAAAGGGGTCAGCCCCAGCATTTT
cdr3_aa: CASSQERGQPQHF

d_call: TRBD1
clone_size: .
j_call: TRBJ2-7
v_call: TRBV4-3
cdr3_nt: TGCGCCAGCAGCCAAGGGAGGACAGGGGGCTACGAGCAGTACTTC
cdr3_aa: CASSQGRTGGYEQYF

d_call: TRBD1
clone_size: .
j_call: TRBJ1-1
v_call: TRBV6-5
cdr3_nt: TGTGCCAGCAATCCCAGGGGGCGTTTGTTCACTGAAGCTTTCTTT
cdr3_aa: CASNPRGRLFTEAFF

d_call: .
clone_size: once
j_call: TRBJ1-2
v_call: TRBV4-1
cdr3_nt: TGCGCCAGCAGTTCAGAAACACATGGCTACACCTTC
cdr3_aa: CASSSETHGYTF

d_call: TRBD1
clone_size: .
j_call: TRBJ1-2
v_call: TRBV7-3
cdr3_nt: TGTGCCAGCAGCTTAGGCCAGGGGGATGGCTACACCTTC
cdr3_aa: CASSLGQGDGYTF